This T cell receptor (beta chain) is from a study of blood T cells in healthy people across ages. Broader study findings: Expanded clonotype changes were possibly confounded by unknown donor CMV status. Age showed a roughly linear inverse relationship with TCR beta diversity per million T cells.

This CDR3 comprises 13 residues. V lost 0 bases to trimming and J lost 9 bases, with 9 bases between them. Germline V CDR1 and CDR2: MGHRA, YSYEKL. This clonotype was detected a few times. Its antigen is not identified. Using a J-beta primer mix together with a sample-barcoded 5' primer, a second PCR was run for roughly 6 to 11 cycles. One entry per CDR3 protein, called by TCRdb with MiXCR from the 5' RACE reads. This table has about 1.5 million distinct CDR3 sequences, roughly 45% appearing once. Every participating donor contributed around 9.5 milliliters of peripheral blood through a draw. Per sample, at least 5 micrograms of total RNA were extracted.

The receptor comes from a woman between 18 and 30 years old in good health. J is TRBJ2-1 and V is TRBV4-1; tentative D call: TRBD2 (6 bases). Sequenced input: blood. The CDR3 nucleotides are TGCGCCAGCAGCCAAGATAACGGGGGTGAGCAGTTCTTC. It translates to CASSQDNGGEQFF.